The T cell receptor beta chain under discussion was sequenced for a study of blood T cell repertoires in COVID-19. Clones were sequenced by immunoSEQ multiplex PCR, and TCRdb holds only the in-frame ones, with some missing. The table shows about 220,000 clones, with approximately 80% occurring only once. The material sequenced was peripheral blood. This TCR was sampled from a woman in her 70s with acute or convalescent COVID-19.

The CDR3 protein is CASSDRGISYTF. In DNA, the CDR3 is TGTGCCAGCTCCGACAGGGGGATAAGCTACACCTTC. The chain couples TRBV28 to TRBJ1-2, with 9 bases aligning to TRBD1. This CDR3 has 12 amino acids. After removal of 8 bases from V and 9 bases from J, the junction contained 7 bases not matched to a gene. Germline CDR1 reads MDHEN; CDR2 reads SYDVKM.